A selection of T cell receptor beta chains follows, all from one sample in a study of cytomegalovirus exposure and HLA in healthy donors. Clones were read by immunoSEQ multiplex PCR, and TCRdb kept only the in-frame ones, dropping some. The data hold 270,000 or so clones, with around 90% observed a single time. Sample: PBMCs. All receptors derive from a girl aged 2 to 10 in good health and CMV-seronegative. The CDR3 runs from the conserved cysteine through the conserved F or W. D genes are given only for firm matches. The size entry is marked missing in some rows and otherwise reads once, few, many or a size class.

clone size,J gene,V gene,D gene,CDR3 DNA,CDR3 protein
NA,TRBJ1-1,TRBV5-8,NA,TGTGCCAGCAGCTTTGGAAGGGGCACTGAAGCTTTCTTT,CASSFGRGTEAFF
NA,TRBJ1-1,TRBV6-1,NA,TGTGCCAGCAGTGAAATAACTGTGAACACTGAAGCTTTCTTT,CASSEITVNTEAFF
NA,TRBJ2-4,TRBV6-5,NA,TGTGCCAGCAGTTACTCGAGAATTCTAGCCAAAAACATTCAGTACTTC,CASSYSRILAKNIQYF
NA,TRBJ1-1,TRBV2,NA,TGTGCCAGCAGTGAATGGTGGGGGCAGGGTACTGAAGCTTTCTTT,CASSEWWGQGTEAFF
NA,TRBJ1-3,TRBV13,TRBD1,TGTGCCAGCAGCAGTGGGGACAGGTTCTCTGGAAACACCATATATTTT,CASSSGDRFSGNTIYF
NA,TRBJ2-3,TRBV5-1,NA,TGCGCCAGCAGCCCAGGGACAACGGGAGATACGCAGTATTTT,CASSPGTTGDTQYF
NA,TRBJ2-7,TRBV6-5,NA,TGTGCCAGCAGGAACTCATTCTACGAGCAGTACTTC,CASRNSFYEQYF
NA,TRBJ1-6,TRBV5-6,TRBD1,TGTGCCAGCAGCTTCGACGGGACAGGCCGTAATTCACCCCTCCACTTT,CASSFDGTGRNSPLHF
once,TRBJ2-3,TRBV9,TRBD2,TGTGCCAGCAGCGTAGATCCAGCGGGGGGACCAGATACGCAGTATTTT,CASSVDPAGGPDTQYF
NA,TRBJ1-4,TRBV15,TRBD1,TGTGCCACCAGCACTCGGACAGGGGGCGCAAAAAATGAAAAACTGTTTTTT,CATSTRTGGAKNEKLFF
NA,TRBJ2-2,TRBV2,NA,TGTGCCAGCAGTGAGGACAGACGACCCACCGGGGAGCTGTTTTTT,CASSEDRRPTGELFF
NA,TRBJ2-1,TRBV29-1,TRBD2,TGCAGCGCTGAAGGGGTAGCGGGAGCATACAATGAGCAGTTCTTC,CSAEGVAGAYNEQFF
NA,TRBJ1-4,TRBV7-9,NA,TGTGCCAGCAGCCTACAAGACAGGGAAAAACTGTTTTTT,CASSLQDREKLFF
NA,TRBJ2-3,TRBV5-1,TRBD2,TGCGCCAGCAGCTTGGATGCGACTAGCGGGCCAGATACGCAGTATTTT,CASSLDATSGPDTQYF
NA,TRBJ2-1,TRBV29-1,TRBD2,TGCAGCGCCGCCCCGGGACTAGGATTAGGCGAGCAGTTCTTC,CSAAPGLGLGEQFF
NA,TRBJ2-3,TRBV5-4,TRBD2,TGTGCCAGCAGCCCGGGACTAGCGGGGGGCACAGATACGCAGTATTTT,CASSPGLAGGTDTQYF
once,TRBJ2-1,TRBV6-1,TRBD2,TGTGCCAGCAGTGATCCCCGGGGGGGCCTGGGGGAGCAGTTCTTC,CASSDPRGGLGEQFF
once,TRBJ1-2,TRBV7-9,TRBD1,TGTGCCAGCAGCTTTGGGGGGACAGTCTATGGCTACACCTTC,CASSFGGTVYGYTF
NA,TRBJ1-1,TRBV11-3,TRBD1,TGTGCCAGCAGCCCAGGACAGGGAAAGACTGAAGCTTTCTTT,CASSPGQGKTEAFF
NA,TRBJ2-7,TRBV10-3,NA,TGTGCCATCAGTGTACGACAGGACGGCGAGCAGTACTTC,CAISVRQDGEQYF
few,TRBJ1-1,TRBV2,NA,TGTGCCAGCAGTTCGAAACAGAACACTGAAGCTTTCTTT,CASSSKQNTEAFF
NA,TRBJ2-7,TRBV19,NA,TGTGCCAGTAGTCTCAATAGGGGAATCGACTACGAGCAGTACTTC,CASSLNRGIDYEQYF
NA,TRBJ2-1,TRBV28,NA,TGTGCCAGCAGTTTATCCGGTCCAAACAATGAGCAGTTCTTC,CASSLSGPNNEQFF
NA,TRBJ2-1,TRBV30,TRBD2,TGTGCCTGGAGTTTACAACTAGCGGGGATTGATGAGCAGTTCTTC,CAWSLQLAGIDEQFF
once,TRBJ1-2,TRBV7-2,TRBD1,TGTGCCAGCAGCCCACCCGAGGGGGCAAATGGCTACACCTTC,CASSPPEGANGYTF
NA,TRBJ1-2,TRBV27,TRBD1,TGTGCCAGCAGTTTAAGGGGGCTCGGTGGGGGCTACACCTTC,CASSLRGLGGGYTF
NA,TRBJ2-5,TRBV6-5,NA,TGTGCCAGCAGTCCAAAACAGGGTGGCCAAGAGACCCAGTACTTC,CASSPKQGGQETQYF